This TCR beta chain was recorded in a study of beta chain features in type 1 diabetes listed by TCRdb under 2018. Turning to the overall study: Mean age, gender distribution, total cell number and subset yield were not different between patients and healthy donors. The study compared the TCRB repertoires of sorted circulating CD4+ T cell subsets in recently diagnosed type 1 diabetes patients with those in matched healthy donors. Regulatory and stem cell-like memory subsets were isolated from only 8 patients and about 8 healthy donors, whereas naive and central memory subsets came from all 28 donors. A total of 107,917,701 sorted cells were examined across all samples, and the number of cells per subset was strongly correlated with RNA yield. Study-wide conclusions, independent of this receptor: PCR may preferentially amplify shorter templates, but because patient and control samples were amplified and corrected together, any resulting skew would affect both groups equally. Because the HLA sub-analyses included only small numbers of individuals, any influence of HLA type on TCRB rearrangement was left unresolved. Fewer insertions and more nucleotide deletions at VDJ recombination sites were observed in patients with type 1 diabetes, implying thymic rearrangement abnormalities. In all four CD4+ subsets, TCRB CDR3 length was moderately but significantly shorter in type 1 diabetes patients. Because cDNA was sequenced instead of genomic DNA, activated cells with high expression could be over-represented, although the groups did not differ in activation or CD3 levels. The naive, central memory and regulatory TCRB repertoires appeared to resemble one another more closely among patients than among healthy donors.

This clone was seen a few times. Its antigen specificity is not known. No much larger clone is present one base from it, and per-base qualities are unavailable. V lost 5 bases and J lost 1 base; the stretch between them is 12 bases long. Its CDR3 holds 15 amino acids, cysteine through phenylalanine. Here the CDR3 DNA is all that survives: 45 bases in frame from base 1. CDR1 and CDR2 are read off the germline V gene as SGHTA and FQGTGA. Each donor gave one peripheral blood draw, averaging approximately 110 mL, which was collected into heparinised tubes. Using a panel that included CD45RO, CCR7, CD25, CD127, CD95 and CD27, naive, central memory, regulatory and stem cell-like memory CD4+ T cells were sorted on a BD FACSAria II. Purity was above 95% for every sorted population. PBMCs were isolated immediately by Lymphoprep density gradient centrifugation and stained directly without culture. To minimize batch effects, samples were stained and sorted in pairs, one healthy donor with one patient per experiment.

The entire amount of isolated RNA was reverse transcribed using the High Capacity cDNA Reverse Transcription Kit, so the sequenced TCRB transcripts were expressed ones. Deep immunoSEQ sequencing was applied to naive, central memory and regulatory T cell samples, giving an average of approximately 4 million total reads per sample. After sorted cells were lysed in RLT buffer, RNA was extracted with DNase-treated RNeasy Micro or Mini kits, with the choice depending on cell number. Each cell subset was processed separately to prevent cross-contamination, with patient and healthy donor samples processed together. TCRB sequences were amplified from cDNA with the immunoSEQ multiplex PCR, producing 87-bp fragments spanning the CDR3 region. Sequencing of the amplicons was performed on the Illumina HiSeq platform. Concerning the study's data processing: Synthetic template baselines were used to correct PCR bias computationally, reads within Hamming distance 2 were collapsed together, and singletons that could not be merged were discarded. By aligning reads against IMGT, V, D and J genes, CDR3 length, and insertions or deletions at six rearrangement sites were assigned. Within each subset, clonotype counts were normalized to the number of sorted cells before true diversity and Gini coefficients were calculated with the tcR R package. The overlap coefficient, calculated on TCRB nucleotide sequences, was used to quantify repertoire sharing. As a proxy for the pre-selection repertoire, out-of-frame TCRB sequences from naive cells were analyzed. TCRdb took over this immuneACCESS table, retaining in-frame rearrangements with V and J assigned. Such tables are incomplete; in checked studies, under half of the missing clones stem from an unresolved V gene, and the remainder is unexplained. V and J calls and clone size are as listed in that table; D and trimming were resolved from the DNA. Recorded for this sample are a few hundred thousand clones; 16% of them occurred a single time. Of the sample, more than 0.075% is held by the ten largest clones.

Sequencing was carried out using naive CD4+ T cells from blood. The cell subset or site label of this sample denotes: true naive CD4+ T cells. The TCR was taken from a man aged 25-45 years with type 1 diabetes. The chain is made from TRBV7-3 and TRBJ2-1; the D gene is perhaps TRBD1, from 5 matching bases. The CDR3 has the sequence CASSPSRDSYNEQFF. The DNA sequence is as follows: TGTGCCAGCAGCCCCAGCAGGGATTCCTACAATGAGCAGTTCTTC.